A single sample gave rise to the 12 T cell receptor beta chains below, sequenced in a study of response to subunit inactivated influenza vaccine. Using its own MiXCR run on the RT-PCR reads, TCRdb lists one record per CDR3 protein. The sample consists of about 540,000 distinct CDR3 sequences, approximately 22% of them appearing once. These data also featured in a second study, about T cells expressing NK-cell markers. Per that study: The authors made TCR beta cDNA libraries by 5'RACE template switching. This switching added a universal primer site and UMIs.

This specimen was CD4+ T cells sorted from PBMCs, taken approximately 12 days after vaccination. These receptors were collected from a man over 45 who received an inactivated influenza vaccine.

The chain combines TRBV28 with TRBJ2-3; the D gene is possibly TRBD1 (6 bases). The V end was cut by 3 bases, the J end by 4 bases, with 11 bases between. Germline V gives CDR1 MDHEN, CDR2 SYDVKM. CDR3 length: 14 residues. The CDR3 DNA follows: TGTGCCAGCAGTTTCCCGGACAGACCAGATACGCAGTATTTT. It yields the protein CASSFPDRPDTQYF.

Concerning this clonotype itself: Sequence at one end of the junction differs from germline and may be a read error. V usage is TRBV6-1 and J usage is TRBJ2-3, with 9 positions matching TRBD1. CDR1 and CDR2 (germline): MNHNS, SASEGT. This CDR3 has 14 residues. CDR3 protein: CAGRGQGSSDTQYF. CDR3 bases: TGTGCCGGCAGGGGACAGGGAAGTTCAGATACGCAGTATTTT.

Written as DNA, the CDR3 is TGTGCCAGCAGTGAAAACCACCCTAATGAAAAACTGTTTTTT. Translated, it gives CASSENHPNEKLFF. The rearrangement joins TRBV2 to TRBJ1-4; D is undetermined. The V and J ends lost 2 bases and 3 bases respectively, with 7 bases between them. From germline, CDR1 is SNHLY and CDR2 FYNNEI. The CDR3 length is 14 residues.

CDR3 region: CASTSAGGGTEAFF. The CDR3 DNA reads as TGTGCCAGCACCTCGGCCGGGGGGGGCACTGAAGCTTTCTTT. J is TRBJ1-1 and V is TRBV7-9, with D possibly matching TRBD1 (5 bases). Trimming took off 7 bases at V and 4 bases at J, with 16 bases between the two ends. The CDR3 has 14 residues. The germline V gene encodes CDR1 SEHNR and CDR2 FQNEAQ (reference sequence). The full variable domain, its missing parts supplied by reference TRBV7-9 and TRBJ1-1, is DTGVSQNPRHKITKRGQNVTFRCDPISEHNRLYWYRQTLGQGPEFLTYFQNEAQLEKSRLLSDRFSAERPKGSFSTLEIQRTEQGDSAMYLCASTSAGGGTEAFFGQGTRLTVV.

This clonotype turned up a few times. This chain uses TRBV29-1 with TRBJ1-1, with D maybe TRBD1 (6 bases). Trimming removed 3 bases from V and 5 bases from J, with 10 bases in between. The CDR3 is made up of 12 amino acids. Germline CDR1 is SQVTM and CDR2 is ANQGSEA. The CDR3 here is CSVDWGRTEAFF. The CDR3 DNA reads TGCAGCGTTGACTGGGGGCGAACTGAAGCTTTCTTT. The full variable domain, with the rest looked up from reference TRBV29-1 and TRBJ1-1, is SAVISQKPSRDICQRGTSLTIQCQVDSQVTMMFWYRQQPGQSLTLIATANQGSEATYESGFVIDKFPISRPNLTFSTLTVSNMSPEDSSIYLCSVDWGRTEAFFGQGTRLTVV.

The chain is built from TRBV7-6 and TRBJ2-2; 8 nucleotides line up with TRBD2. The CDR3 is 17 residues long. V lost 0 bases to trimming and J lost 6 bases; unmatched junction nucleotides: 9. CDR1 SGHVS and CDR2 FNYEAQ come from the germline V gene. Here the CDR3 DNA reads TGTGCCAGCAGCTTAGCGGTGCCGGGACTAGGTGCCGGGGAGCTGTTTTTT. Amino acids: CASSLAVPGLGAGELFF.

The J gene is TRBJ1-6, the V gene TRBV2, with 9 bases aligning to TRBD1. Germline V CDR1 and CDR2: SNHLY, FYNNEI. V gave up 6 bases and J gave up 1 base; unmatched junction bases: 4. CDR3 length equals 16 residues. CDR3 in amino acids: CASSTGGRSYNSPLHF. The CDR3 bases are TGTGCCAGCAGCACAGGGGGCCGTTCCTATAATTCACCCCTCCACTTT.

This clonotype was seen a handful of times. This CDR3 is CASSLGGQGEYGYTF. The CDR3 DNA follows: TGTGCCAGCAGCTTGGGGGGACAGGGAGAGTATGGCTACACCTTC. The V call is TRBV5-4, the J call TRBJ1-2; 9 bases line up with TRBD1. Looked up from germline, CDR1 is SGHNT and CDR2 is YYREEE (reference sequence). This CDR3 contains 15 residues. J lost 5 bases, V lost 0 bases, and 5 bases had no gene match.

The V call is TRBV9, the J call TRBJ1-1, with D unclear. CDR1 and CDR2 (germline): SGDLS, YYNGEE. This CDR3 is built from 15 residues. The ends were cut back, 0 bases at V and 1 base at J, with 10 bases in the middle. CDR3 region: CASSVGIVGNTEAFF. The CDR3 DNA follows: TGTGCCAGCAGCGTAGGGATTGTCGGGAACACTGAAGCTTTCTTT. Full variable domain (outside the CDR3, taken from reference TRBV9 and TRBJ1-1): DSGVTQTPKHLITATGQRVTLRCSPRSGDLSVYWYQQSLDQGLQFLIQYYNGEERAKGNILERFSAQQFPDLHSELNLSSLELGDSALYFCASSVGIVGNTEAFFGQGTRLTVV.

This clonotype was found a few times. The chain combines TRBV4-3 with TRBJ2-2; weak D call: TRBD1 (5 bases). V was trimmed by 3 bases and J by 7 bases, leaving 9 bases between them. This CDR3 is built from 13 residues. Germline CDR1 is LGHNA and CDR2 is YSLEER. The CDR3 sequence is CASSHPTGGELFF. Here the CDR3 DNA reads TGCGCCAGCAGCCATCCCACAGGCGGGGAGCTGTTTTTT.

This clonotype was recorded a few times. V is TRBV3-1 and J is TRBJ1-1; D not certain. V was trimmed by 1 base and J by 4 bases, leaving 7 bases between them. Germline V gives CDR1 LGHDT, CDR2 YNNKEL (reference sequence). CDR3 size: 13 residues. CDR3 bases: TGTGCCAGCAGCCAAGCCCTGTTCACTGAAGCTTTCTTT. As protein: CASSQALFTEAFF.

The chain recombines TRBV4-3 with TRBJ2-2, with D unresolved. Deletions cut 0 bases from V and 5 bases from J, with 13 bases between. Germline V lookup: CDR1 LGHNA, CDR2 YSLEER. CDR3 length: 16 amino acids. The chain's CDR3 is CASSQDIQRSTGELFF. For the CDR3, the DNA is TGCGCCAGCAGCCAAGATATCCAGAGATCTACCGGGGAGCTGTTTTTT.